The 32 T cell receptor beta chains below all came from one sample that was sequenced in a study of T-cell memory formation after mild COVID-19. One entry per CDR3 protein results from TCRdb running MiXCR on the 5' RACE reads. This sample has hundreds of thousands of distinct CDR3 sequences, with about 23% found just once. Material for sequencing was PBMCs or a T cell subset sorted from them (not recorded which). These receptors all stem from an adult woman who had mild COVID-19 (a few samples of this study predate the infection). Cell type and time point are not known.

This CDR3 reads CASSPGQGANEKLFF. The CDR3 DNA is TGTGCCAGCAGCCCCGGACAGGGAGCTAATGAAAAACTGTTTTTT. V is TRBV4-2 and J is TRBJ1-4; TRBD1 aligns across 8 bases. The CDR3 loop spans 15 amino acids. V shed 4 bases, J shed 3 bases, and the junction held 4 bases outside the gene matches. In germline, CDR1 is LGHNA, CDR2 YNFKEQ.

The chain carries TRBV6-1 and TRBJ1-1; no firm D call. The length of the CDR3 is 14 residues. V shed 4 bases and J shed 0 bases, with 9 bases lying between them. CDR1 is MNHNS and CDR2 is SASEGT in the germline V gene. This CDR3 reads CASSATYLNTEAFF. For the CDR3, the DNA is TGTGCCAGCAGTGCGACGTACCTGAACACTGAAGCTTTCTTT.

Worth noting for this clonotype: Since no conserved phenylalanine or tryptophan closes the CDR3, a read error is the likely cause. The V and J genes are TRBV24-1 and TRBJ2-1; 7 nucleotides agree with TRBD2. J was trimmed by 9 bases and V by 5 bases; bases with no gene match: 6. CDR3 length: 13 amino acids. Germline CDR1 is KGHDR and CDR2 is SFDVKD. CDR3 region: CATSVTSVGEQFL. For the CDR3, the DNA is TGTGCCACCAGTGTTACTAGCGTGGGTGAGCAGTTCTTA.

The chain couples TRBV7-9 to TRBJ1-5, with D perhaps TRBD1 (5 bases). Trimming removed 4 bases from V and 3 bases from J, with 13 bases in between. Germline V gene sequence: CDR1 SEHNR, CDR2 FQNEAQ (reference sequence). The CDR3 has 15 residues. This CDR3 reads CASSSNTGPNQPQHF. CDR3 bases: TGTGCCAGCAGCTCAAACACAGGTCCCAATCAGCCCCAGCATTTT.

A few counts support this clonotype. This chain joins TRBV10-2 and TRBJ2-7, with D hard to call. V lost 6 bases, J lost 0 bases, and 9 bases lay in between. Germline V gene sequence: CDR1 WSHSY, CDR2 SAAADI. The CDR3 is 13 residues long. CDR3 DNA: TGCGCCAGCAGGCCTGGGGACTCCTACGAGCAGTACTTC. Translation: CASRPGDSYEQYF.

This clonotype was observed a few times. The gene calls are TRBV19 and TRBJ2-6; D is unclear. The CDR3 is made up of 15 amino acids. CDR1 and CDR2 from the germline V gene are LNHDA and SQIVND (reference sequence). Between the trimmed V and J ends, which lost 1 base and 0 bases, there was a span of 4 bases. Here the CDR3 DNA reads TGTGCCAGTAGTATAGTTGACTCTGGGGCCAACGTCCTGACTTTC. This translates into CASSIVDSGANVLTF. Full variable domain (remainder filled in from reference TRBV19 and TRBJ2-6): DGGITQSPKYLFRKEGQNVTLSCEQNLNHDAMYWYRQDPGQGLRLIYYSQIVNDFQKGDIAEGYSVSREKKESFPLTVTSAQKNPTAFYLCASSIVDSGANVLTFGAGSRLTVL.

This clonotype was observed a few times. J is TRBJ1-1 and V is TRBV6-5; 10 bases line up with TRBD1. The length of the CDR3 is 15 residues. J lost 7 bases, V lost 4 bases, and 9 bases had no gene match. Germline CDR1 MNHEY, CDR2 SVGAGI. CDR3 in amino acids: CASSSPTGQGSEAFF. The CDR3, as DNA: TGTGCCAGCAGTTCACCTACGGGACAGGGGAGTGAAGCTTTCTTT.

This clonotype was counted a few times. V is TRBV7-8 and J is TRBJ1-2; D not certain. The ends were cut back, 2 bases at V and 6 bases at J, with 16 bases in the middle. Germline CDR1 SGHVS, CDR2 FQNEAQ. CDR3 length equals 15 residues. CDR3 protein: CASSLHPPTNDGYTF. The DNA for the CDR3 is TGTGCCAGCAGCTTACACCCTCCCACCAACGATGGCTACACCTTC.

The chain is built from TRBV7-2 and TRBJ1-3; D possibly corresponds to TRBD1 (6 bases). CDR3 length: 15 amino acids. Per the germline V gene, CDR1 is SGHTA and CDR2 is FQGNSA. The V end was cut by 0 bases, the J end by 3 bases, with 9 bases between. As DNA, the CDR3 is TGTGCCAGCAGCTTAGCGGGGGCGTTTGGAAACACCATATATTTT. It encodes CASSLAGAFGNTIYF.

This clonotype was found a few times. The V call is TRBV2, the J call TRBJ1-1; 10 bases line up with TRBD1. V trimming: 9 bases; J trimming: 0 bases; junction bases outside the gene matches: 13. Germline CDR1 reads SNHLY; CDR2 reads FYNNEI. This CDR3 comprises 17 residues. The CDR3 sequence is CASPGQGLLSMNTEAFF. In nucleotides, the CDR3 is TGTGCCAGTCCGGGACAGGGGCTCCTTTCCATGAACACTGAAGCTTTCTTT.

The genes are TRBV7-2 and TRBJ1-2; 11 nucleotides match TRBD1. Trimming at V came to 4 bases and at J to 7 bases, leaving 5 bases not matched to a gene. Germline assignment: CDR1 SGHTA and CDR2 FQGNSA. The CDR3 sequence is 14 residues long. The CDR3 loop reads CASSYSGTGGGYTF. CDR3 bases: TGTGCCAGCAGCTATTCCGGGACAGGGGGTGGCTACACCTTC.

The rearrangement joins TRBV6-6 to TRBJ2-1; 7 bases are shared with TRBD2. The CDR3 consists of 14 residues. Trimming took 7 bases from V and 5 from J; bases not matched to a gene: 8. Germline CDR1 reads MNHNY; CDR2 reads SVGAGI (reference sequence). CDR3 sequence (DNA): TGTGCCAGCAAGTCAGCGGGGCGGGACAATGAGCAGTTCTTC. Translating it yields CASKSAGRDNEQFF.

The rearrangement joins TRBV20-1 to TRBJ2-7; TRBD1 aligns across 10 bases. The germline V gene encodes CDR1 DFQATT and CDR2 SNEGSKA (reference sequence). The CDR3 spans 15 residues. Trimming at V came to 2 bases and at J to 1 base, leaving 5 bases not matched to a gene. The CDR3 DNA sequence: TGCAGTGCTAGATCCCGGGACAGGGGTTCCTACGAGCAGTACTTC. Translated, it gives CSARSRDRGSYEQYF.

This clonotype has just a few counts. The rearrangement links TRBV7-8 to TRBJ2-7; 7 bases fit TRBD1. The CDR3 extends over 14 amino acids. Germline V gene sequence: CDR1 SGHVS, CDR2 FQNEAQ. The V gene end was trimmed by 5 bases and the J gene end by 2 bases; junction bases not matched to a gene: 6. CDR3 residues: CASSPTGWAYEQYF. As DNA, the CDR3 is TGTGCCAGCAGCCCGACAGGGTGGGCCTACGAGCAGTACTTC.

This clonotype showed up just a few times. The V call is TRBV18, the J call TRBJ1-1; no clear D. Trimming removed 1 base at V and 1 base at J, with 13 bases between. Germline CDR1 is KGHSH and CDR2 is LQKENI. There are 16 residues in the CDR3. In nucleotides, the CDR3 is TGTGCCAGCTCACCACTAGAAGCGACGGAGAACACTGAAGCTTTCTTT. Its protein product is CASSPLEATENTEAFF.

This chain links TRBV7-2 with TRBJ1-5; unclear D gene. Per the germline V gene, CDR1 is SGHTA and CDR2 is FQGNSA. Deletions cut 6 bases from V and 2 bases from J, with 14 bases between. The CDR3 length is 15 residues. The CDR3 sequence is CASSPGWAGNQPQHF. The CDR3 bases are TGTGCCAGCAGTCCGGGGTGGGCTGGCAATCAGCCCCAGCATTTT.

The chain joins TRBV27 to TRBJ2-4; D is undetermined. Trimming removed 5 bases from V and 9 bases from J, with 11 bases in between. CDR3 length: 12 residues. Germline CDR1 and CDR2: MNHEY and SMNVEV (reference sequence). The CDR3 nucleotides read TGTGCCAGCAGTCCAAACCCCCCCATTCAGTACTTC. It codes for CASSPNPPIQYF.

This clonotype was picked up many times. The chain uses TRBV12-3 or TRBV12-4 and TRBJ2-5; unclear D gene. The ends were cut back, 1 base at V and 1 base at J, with 7 bases in the middle. This CDR3 spans 14 amino acids. The CDR3 DNA sequence: TGTGCCAGCAGTTTAGGGAGCCTCCAAGAGACCCAGTACTTC. This sequence encodes CASSLGSLQETQYF.

This clonotype was recorded many times. The rearrangement joins TRBV7-2 to TRBJ2-3; D is unresolved. Germline CDR1 SGHTA, CDR2 FQGNSA. The CDR3 is 12 residues long. Trimming took 4 bases from V and 9 from J, leaving 11 bases between them. The CDR3 spells CASSSLFHTQYF. DNA of the CDR3: TGTGCCAGCAGCTCACTTTTCCACACGCAGTATTTT.

This clonotype was counted only a few times. The CDR3 DNA reads as TGCAGTGCTAGAGAGGCAGGGGAATACCTCGAGCAGTACTTC. Translating it yields CSAREAGEYLEQYF. The chain links TRBV20-1 to TRBJ2-7, with D possibly matching TRBD1 (6 bases). Per the germline V gene, CDR1 is DFQATT and CDR2 is SNEGSKA (reference sequence). V was trimmed by 0 bases and J by 6 bases, leaving 15 bases between them. The CDR3 has 14 amino acids.

This clonotype was counted ten times or more. The genes are TRBV5-1 and TRBJ2-2; TRBD2 aligns across 12 bases. Trimming took 0 bases from V and 5 from J; bases not matched to a gene: 2. The germline CDR1 and CDR2 sequences are SGHRS and YFSETQ. The CDR3 spans 16 residues. CDR3 sequence: CASSLDGTSGTGELFF. In nucleotides, the CDR3 is TGCGCCAGCAGCTTGGATGGGACTAGCGGGACCGGGGAGCTGTTTTTT.

This clonotype appeared once. The chain uses TRBV5-4 and TRBJ2-7; TRBD1 matches 7 bases. Trimming took 9 bases from V and 6 from J; bases not matched to a gene: 12. Germline lookup yields CDR1 SGHNT and CDR2 YYREEE (reference sequence). The CDR3 has 13 amino acids. The CDR3 bases are TGTGCCACACAAAGGACAGGCGTGTTCGAGCAGTACTTC. Translation: CATQRTGVFEQYF.

This clonotype was observed at least ten times. The chain has TRBV7-3 and TRBJ2-1; D is uncertain. The CDR3 contains 12 residues. The germline V gene encodes CDR1 SGHTA and CDR2 FQGTGA. V was cut by 3 bases and J by 7 bases, with 7 bases left in between. The chain's CDR3 is CASSFSRNEQFF. CDR3 bases: TGTGCCAGCAGCTTTAGTCGAAATGAGCAGTTCTTC.

This chain uses TRBV7-2 with TRBJ2-5; 11 bases map to TRBD2. CDR3 length: 18 amino acids. Trimming removed 4 bases from V and 3 bases from J; junction bases left unmatched: 13. Germline loops: CDR1 SGHTA, CDR2 FQGNSA. CDR3 nucleotides: TGTGCCAGCAGCTCCCCGTATAGCGGGAGGGCCGGTAAAGAGACCCAGTACTTC. The encoded protein is CASSSPYSGRAGKETQYF.

This rearrangement joins TRBV30 to TRBJ2-7; 9 nucleotides agree with TRBD1. Trimming cost V 0 bases and J 2 bases; bases outside gene matches: 2. The CDR3 has 14 amino acids. CDR1 is GTSNPN and CDR2 is SVGIG in the germline V gene (reference sequence). CDR3 amino acids: CAWSVQGAAYEQYF. The CDR3 DNA reads TGTGCCTGGAGTGTACAGGGGGCGGCCTACGAGCAGTACTTC. The whole variable domain, remainder taken from reference TRBV30 and TRBJ2-7, is SQTIHQWPATLVQPVGSPLSLECTVEGTSNPNLYWYRQAAGRGLQLLFYSVGIGQISSEVPQNLSASRPQDRQFILSSKKLLLSDSGFYLCAWSVQGAAYEQYFGPGTRLTVT.

In this sample, this clonotype turned up a few times. This rearrangement joins TRBV6-2 or TRBV6-3 to TRBJ2-1, with 14 nucleotides matching TRBD2. Germline values: CDR1 MNHEY, CDR2 SVGEGT. There are 17 residues in the CDR3. The V gene end was trimmed by 2 bases and the J gene end by 11 bases; junction bases not matched to a gene: 11. CDR3 bases: TGTGCCAGCAGTTACCGCACCGGGACTAGCGGGGGTTTGAAGCAGTTCTTC. Its protein product is CASSYRTGTSGGLKQFF.

The CDR3 sequence: CASRAQGAGNQPQHF. The CDR3 DNA reads TGTGCCAGCAGGGCCCAGGGGGCAGGCAATCAGCCCCAGCATTTT. J is TRBJ1-5 and V is TRBV12-3 or TRBV12-4; 8 positions match TRBD1. V lost 6 bases, J lost 2 bases, and 6 bases stayed unmatched. The CDR3 is 15 residues long.

This clonotype showed up just a few times. The rearrangement joins TRBV29-1 to TRBJ2-2; the D gene is possibly TRBD2 (6 bases). Germline V gene lookup returns CDR1 SQVTM and CDR2 ANQGSEA. CDR3 size: 14 residues. Trimming cost V 4 bases and J 4 bases, with 13 bases left between them. The CDR3 reads CSVAGDWSTGELFF. CDR3 nucleotides: TGCAGCGTTGCGGGGGATTGGTCCACCGGGGAGCTGTTTTTT.

This clonotype occurred a few times. V is TRBV12-3 or TRBV12-4 and J is TRBJ2-3; 7 bases line up with TRBD2. The V and J ends lost 4 bases and 4 bases, in that order; junction bases with no gene match: 2. The CDR3 covers 13 residues. CDR3 in amino acids: CASSSSGSDTQYF. CDR3 sequence (DNA): TGTGCCAGCAGTTCTAGCGGTTCAGATACGCAGTATTTT.

The table lists this clonotype with a few counts. V is TRBV12-3 or TRBV12-4 and J is TRBJ1-6; 8 bases fit TRBD1. V lost 5 bases, J lost 10 bases, and 13 bases stayed unmatched. The CDR3 runs 16 residues. CDR3 nucleotides: TGTGCCAGCAGTCCCAGCGCAGACAGGGGAGGGTCACCCCTCCACTTT. As protein: CASSPSADRGGSPLHF.

V is TRBV2 and J is TRBJ2-5; D not certain. Germline values: CDR1 SNHLY, CDR2 FYNNEI. V lost 9 bases to trimming and J lost 5 bases, with 10 bases between them. The CDR3 has 11 amino acids. CDR3 protein: CASFLPETQYF. CDR3 in DNA: TGTGCCAGTTTTCTTCCGGAGACCCAGTACTTC.

The chain uses TRBV20-1 and TRBJ2-7; D remains unclear. Germline-derived CDR1 and CDR2 are DFQATT and SNEGSKA (reference sequence). This CDR3 comprises 14 residues. Trimming took off 1 base at V and 2 bases at J, with 12 bases between the two ends. This CDR3 is CSARVSRSAYEQYF. In nucleotides, the CDR3 is TGCAGTGCTAGAGTCTCACGCAGCGCCTACGAGCAGTACTTC.